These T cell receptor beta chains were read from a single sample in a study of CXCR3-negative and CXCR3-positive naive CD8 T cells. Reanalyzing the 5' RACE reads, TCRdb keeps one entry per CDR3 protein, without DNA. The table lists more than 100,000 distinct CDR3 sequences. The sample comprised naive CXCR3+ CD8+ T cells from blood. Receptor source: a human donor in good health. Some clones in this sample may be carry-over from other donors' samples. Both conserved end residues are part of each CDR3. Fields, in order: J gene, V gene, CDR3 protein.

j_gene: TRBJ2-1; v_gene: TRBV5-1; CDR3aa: CASSLVAGPDNEQFF
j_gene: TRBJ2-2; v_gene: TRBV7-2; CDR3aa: CASSPTGYTGELFF
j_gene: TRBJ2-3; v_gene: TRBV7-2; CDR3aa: CASSRRDFDTQYF
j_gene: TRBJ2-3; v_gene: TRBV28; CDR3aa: CASSPTGDTDTQYF
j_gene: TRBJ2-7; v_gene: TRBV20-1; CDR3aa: CSAPRGREEASYEQYF
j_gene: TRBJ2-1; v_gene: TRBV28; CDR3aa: CASSLYGTSGRVDEQFF
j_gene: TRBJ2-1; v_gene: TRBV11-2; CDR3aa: CASSLALGGLYRNEQFF
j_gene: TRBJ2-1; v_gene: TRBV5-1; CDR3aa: CASSLVGTGGLSSYNEQFF
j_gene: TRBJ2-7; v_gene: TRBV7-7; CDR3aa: CASSSGTGASYEQYF
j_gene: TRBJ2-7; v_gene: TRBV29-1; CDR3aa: CSVEAGRDSPYEQYF
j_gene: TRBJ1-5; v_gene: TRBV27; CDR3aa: CASSFQGSGIQPQHF
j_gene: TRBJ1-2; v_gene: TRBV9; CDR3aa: CASSVNSPNYGYTF
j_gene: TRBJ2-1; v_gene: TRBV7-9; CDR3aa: CASRFGTEQFF
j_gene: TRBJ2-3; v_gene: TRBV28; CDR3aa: CASSLVLAGDTQYF
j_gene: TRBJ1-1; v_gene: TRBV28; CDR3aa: CASSLPQGLWNTEAFF
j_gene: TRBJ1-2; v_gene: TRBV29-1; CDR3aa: CSVRGGLYGGYTF
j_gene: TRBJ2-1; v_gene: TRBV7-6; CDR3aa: CASGWGQGAENEQFF
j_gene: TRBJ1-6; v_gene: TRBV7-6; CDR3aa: CASSQGDRTSPLQF
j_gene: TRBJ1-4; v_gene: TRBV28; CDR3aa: CASKGELFEKLFF
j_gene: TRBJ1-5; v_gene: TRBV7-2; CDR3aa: CASSPPMGGNQPQHF
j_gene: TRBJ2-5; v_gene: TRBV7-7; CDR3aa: CASSPSAGIQETQYF
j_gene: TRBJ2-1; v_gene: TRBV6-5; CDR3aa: CASSGSRGVYNEQFF
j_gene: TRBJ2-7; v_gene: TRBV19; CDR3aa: CASSIRWVAEITYEQYF
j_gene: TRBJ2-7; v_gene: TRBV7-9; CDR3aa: CASMGTGDHEQYF
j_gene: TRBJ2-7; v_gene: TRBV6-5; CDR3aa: CASSPLGLATSYEQYF
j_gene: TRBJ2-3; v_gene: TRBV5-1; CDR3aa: CASSPWDSTDTQYF
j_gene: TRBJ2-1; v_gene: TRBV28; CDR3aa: CASSFFAGGASYNEQFF
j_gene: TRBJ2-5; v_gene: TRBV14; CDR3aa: CASSPRGGRKTQYF
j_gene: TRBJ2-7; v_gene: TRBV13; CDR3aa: CASSFGTGRYEQYF
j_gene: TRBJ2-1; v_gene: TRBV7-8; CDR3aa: CASSLARLSSYNEQFF
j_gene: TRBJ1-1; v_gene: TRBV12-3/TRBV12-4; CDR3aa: CASSLSGALAFF
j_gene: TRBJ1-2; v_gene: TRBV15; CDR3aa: CATSRARGASYGYTF
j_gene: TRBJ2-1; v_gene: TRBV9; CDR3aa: CASSAGQYNEQFF
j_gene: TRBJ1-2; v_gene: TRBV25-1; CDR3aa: CASTQSRGGYGYTF
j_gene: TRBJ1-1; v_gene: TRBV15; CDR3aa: CATSRALGANTEAFF
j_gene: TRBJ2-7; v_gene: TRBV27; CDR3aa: CASSAGTGGYEQYF
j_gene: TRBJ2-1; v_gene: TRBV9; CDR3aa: CASRPGTSNEQFF
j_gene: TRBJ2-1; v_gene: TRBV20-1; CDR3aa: CSARALARFEQFF
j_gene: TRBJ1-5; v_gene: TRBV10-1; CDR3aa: CACSEDQGYQPQHF
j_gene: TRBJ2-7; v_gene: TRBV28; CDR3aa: CASSSPRGAGEQYF
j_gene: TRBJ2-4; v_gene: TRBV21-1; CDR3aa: CASSNNRGQGAGFAKNIQYF
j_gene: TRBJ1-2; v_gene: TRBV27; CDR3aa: CASSWGQGDYGYTF
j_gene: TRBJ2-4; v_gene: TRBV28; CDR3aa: CASSYPMTGGGKNIQYF
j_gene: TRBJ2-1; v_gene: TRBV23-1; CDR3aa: CASSQSEGQSSYNEQFF
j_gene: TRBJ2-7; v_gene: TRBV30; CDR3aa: CAWSLLAGGREQYF
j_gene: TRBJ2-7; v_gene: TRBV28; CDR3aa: CASSLSGYKREAYEQYF
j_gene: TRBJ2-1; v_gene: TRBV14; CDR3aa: CASSLVDNEQFF
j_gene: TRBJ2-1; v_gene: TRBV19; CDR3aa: CASSIVRSVNEQFF
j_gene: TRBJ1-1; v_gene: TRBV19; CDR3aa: CASKAGLVTEAFF
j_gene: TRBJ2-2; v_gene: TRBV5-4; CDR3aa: CASSFAGPLVSGELFF